The subject of this entry is one T cell receptor (beta chain). Trimming shortened V by 3 bases and J by 6 bases, and 4 bases separated the two germline ends. CDR1 is SGHVS, CDR2 FQNEAQ, per germline. The CDR3 consists of 11 residues. The data are from a study of blood T cell repertoires in COVID-19. Clones were read by immunoSEQ multiplex PCR, and TCRdb kept only the in-frame ones, dropping some. Of 45,000 to 55,000 clones listed, roughly 90% are singletons. This TCR derives from a human donor in a cohort sampled during active COVID-19. Input material: peripheral blood. The chain employs TRBV7-8 and TRBJ2-3, with no clear D. CDR3 sequence (DNA): TGTGCCAGCAGCTTGCAGGATACGCAGTATTTT. It is translated as CASSLQDTQYF.